This entry features one T cell receptor (beta chain) sequence. Using immunoSEQ multiplex PCR, the repertoire was profiled, and TCRdb retains in-frame clones only, with some absent. Of about 150,000 clones listed, around 80% were seen once; the top ten hold roughly a fifth. The data derive from a study of blood T cell repertoires in COVID-19. There are 17 residues in the CDR3. Trimming removed 3 bases at V and 8 bases at J, with 25 bases between. CDR1 is LGHDT, CDR2 YNNKEL, per germline (reference sequence). The chain is built from TRBV3-1 (or the pseudogene TRBV3-2) and TRBJ1-1, with D maybe TRBD1 (6 bases). The specimen sequenced was peripheral blood. The receptor's source is a woman in her sixties or seventies who had recovered from COVID-19. DNA of the CDR3: TGTGCCAGCAGCCACACGCCCGGGACACCCTTTGGCGTCGAAGCTTTCTTT. Amino acids: CASSHTPGTPFGVEAFF.